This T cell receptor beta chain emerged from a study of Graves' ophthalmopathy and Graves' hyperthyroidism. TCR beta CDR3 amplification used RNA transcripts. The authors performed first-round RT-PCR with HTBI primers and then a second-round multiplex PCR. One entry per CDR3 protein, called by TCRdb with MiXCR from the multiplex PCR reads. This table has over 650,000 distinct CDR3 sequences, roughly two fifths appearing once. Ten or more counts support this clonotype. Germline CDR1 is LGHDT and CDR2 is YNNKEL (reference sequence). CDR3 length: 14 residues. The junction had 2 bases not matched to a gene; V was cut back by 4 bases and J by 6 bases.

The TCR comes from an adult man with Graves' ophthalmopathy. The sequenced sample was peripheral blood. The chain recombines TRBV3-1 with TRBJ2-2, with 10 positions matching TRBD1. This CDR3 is CASSRGQGAGELFF. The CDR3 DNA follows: TGTGCCAGCAGCCGTGGACAGGGGGCCGGGGAGCTGTTTTTT.